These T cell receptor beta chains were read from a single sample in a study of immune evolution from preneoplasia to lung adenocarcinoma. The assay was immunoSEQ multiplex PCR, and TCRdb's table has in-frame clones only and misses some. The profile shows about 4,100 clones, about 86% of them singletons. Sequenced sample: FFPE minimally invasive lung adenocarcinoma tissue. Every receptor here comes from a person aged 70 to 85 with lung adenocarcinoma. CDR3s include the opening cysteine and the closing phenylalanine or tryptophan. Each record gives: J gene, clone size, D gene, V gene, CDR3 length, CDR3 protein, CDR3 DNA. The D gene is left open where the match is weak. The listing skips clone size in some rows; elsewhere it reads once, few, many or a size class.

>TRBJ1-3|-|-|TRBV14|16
CASSQALVHRGNTIYF
TGTGCCAGCAGCCAAGCGTTGGTTCACAGGGGAAACACCATATATTTT
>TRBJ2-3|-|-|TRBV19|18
CASTREALNRRQWDTQYF
TGTGCCAGTACTCGCGAGGCTCTAAATAGGAGACAATGGGATACGCAGTATTTT
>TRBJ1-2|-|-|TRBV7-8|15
CASSLLWLAVYGYTF
TGTGCCAGCAGCTTATTGTGGCTTGCCGTCTATGGCTACACCTTC
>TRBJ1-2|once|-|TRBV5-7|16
CASGLKTDTTNYGYTF
TGTGCCAGCGGACTTAAGACGGACACAACTAACTATGGCTACACCTTC
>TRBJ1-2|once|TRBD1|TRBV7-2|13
CASRGQGALGYTF
TGTGCCAGCAGGGGACAGGGGGCGCTTGGCTACACCTTC
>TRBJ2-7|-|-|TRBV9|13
CASSVEQGAEQYF
TGTGCCAGCAGCGTAGAACAGGGAGCCGAGCAGTACTTC
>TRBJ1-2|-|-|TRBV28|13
CASSPTVDYGYTF
TGTGCCAGCAGTCCGACAGTGGACTATGGCTACACCTTC
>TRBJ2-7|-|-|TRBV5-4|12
CASSLERYEQYF
TGTGCCAGCAGCTTGGAACGCTACGAGCAGTACTTC
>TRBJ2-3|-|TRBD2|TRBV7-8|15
CASSPTPLAGGWQYF
TGTGCCAGCAGCCCCACCCCCCTAGCGGGGGGATGGCAGTATTTT
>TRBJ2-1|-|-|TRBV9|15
CASSVDPHPYNEQFF
TGTGCCAGCAGCGTAGATCCGCACCCCTACAATGAGCAGTTCTTC
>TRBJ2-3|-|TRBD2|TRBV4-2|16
CASSQDRTSGADTQYF
TGTGCCAGCAGCCAAGATAGGACTAGCGGGGCAGATACGCAGTATTTT
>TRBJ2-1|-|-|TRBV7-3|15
CASSPGVSSYNEQFF
TGTGCCAGCAGCCCGGGAGTCAGCTCCTACAATGAGCAGTTCTTC
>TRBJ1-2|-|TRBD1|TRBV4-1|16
CASSHPGQGAYYGYTF
TGCGCCAGCAGCCACCCCGGACAGGGGGCTTACTATGGCTACACCTTC
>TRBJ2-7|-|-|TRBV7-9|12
CASSFLQNEQYF
TGTGCCAGCAGCTTTCTGCAGAACGAGCAGTACTTC
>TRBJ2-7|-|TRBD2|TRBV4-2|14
CASSTSGSQNEQYF
TGTGCCAGCTCAACTAGCGGGAGCCAGAACGAGCAGTACTTC
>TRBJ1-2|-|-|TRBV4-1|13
CASSRRLNNGYTF
TGCGCCAGCAGCCGACGCCTAAATAACGGCTACACCTTC
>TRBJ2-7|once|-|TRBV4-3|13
CASSYDGGLEQYF
TGCGCCAGCAGTTACGACGGTGGGCTCGAGCAGTACTTC
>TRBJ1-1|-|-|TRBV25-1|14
CASKRPGGKAEAFF
TGTGCCAGCAAGCGCCCTGGGGGGAAGGCTGAAGCTTTCTTT
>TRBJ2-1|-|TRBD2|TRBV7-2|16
CASSARGAGETNEQFF
TGTGCCAGCAGCGCCAGAGGAGCGGGAGAGACGAATGAGCAGTTCTTC
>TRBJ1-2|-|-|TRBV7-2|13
CASSLATAYGYTF
TGTGCCAGCAGCTTAGCGACCGCCTATGGCTACACCTTC
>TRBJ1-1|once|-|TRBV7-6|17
CASSKHRVASINTEAFF
TGTGCCAGCAGCAAGCACAGGGTAGCTTCCATCAACACTGAAGCTTTCTTT
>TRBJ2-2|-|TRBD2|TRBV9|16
CASSGTSASATGELFF
TGTGCCAGCAGCGGTACTAGCGCGTCTGCCACCGGGGAGCTGTTTTTT
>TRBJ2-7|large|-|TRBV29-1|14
CSVVWGGTFYEQYF
TGCAGCGTTGTGTGGGGGGGCACTTTTTACGAGCAGTACTTC
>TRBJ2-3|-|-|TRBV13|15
CASGLRIGSADTQYF
TGTGCCAGCGGCTTACGTATCGGTAGCGCAGATACGCAGTATTTT
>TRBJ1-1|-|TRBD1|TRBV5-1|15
CASSQGTGFGPEAFF
TGCGCCAGCAGCCAAGGGACAGGTTTCGGCCCTGAAGCTTTCTTT
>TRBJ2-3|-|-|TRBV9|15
CASSVGTDSTDTQYF
TGTGCCAGCAGCGTAGGGACAGACAGCACAGATACGCAGTATTTT
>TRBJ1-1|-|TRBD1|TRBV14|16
CASSQYKGQMNTEAFF
TGTGCCAGCAGCCAATATAAGGGACAGATGAACACTGAAGCTTTCTTT
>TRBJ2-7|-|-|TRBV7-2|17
CASSLAHGTSVRDEQYF
TGTGCCAGCAGCTTAGCTCATGGGACGTCTGTTAGGGACGAGCAGTACTTC
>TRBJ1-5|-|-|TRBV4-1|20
CASSHSSPISSGYSNQPQHF
TGCGCCAGCAGCCACAGTTCTCCGATTTCGAGTGGGTATAGCAATCAGCCCCAGCATTTT
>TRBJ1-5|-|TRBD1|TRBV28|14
CASSDRQGIQPQHF
TGTGCCAGCAGTGACCGACAGGGGATCCAGCCCCAGCATTTT
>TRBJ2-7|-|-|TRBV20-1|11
CSAHEWEKQYF
TGCAGTGCCCACGAATGGGAGAAGCAGTACTTC
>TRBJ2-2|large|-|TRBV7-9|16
CASSFGGGGITGELFF
TGTGCCAGCAGTTTTGGGGGTGGAGGGATCACCGGGGAGCTGTTTTTT
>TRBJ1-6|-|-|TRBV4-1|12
CASSSPPSPLHF
TGCGCCAGCAGTTCGCCACCTTCACCCCTCCACTTT
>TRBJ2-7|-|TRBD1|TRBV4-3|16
CASSLGPGQGNYEQYF
TGCGCCAGCAGCCTGGGGCCGGGACAGGGGAACTACGAGCAGTACTTC
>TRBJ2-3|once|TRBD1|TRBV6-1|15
CASMGQGWGTDTQYF
TGTGCCAGCATGGGACAGGGGTGGGGCACAGATACGCAGTATTTT
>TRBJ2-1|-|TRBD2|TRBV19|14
CASSTAGGPGEQFF
TGTGCCAGTAGTACAGCGGGGGGGCCGGGTGAGCAGTTCTTC
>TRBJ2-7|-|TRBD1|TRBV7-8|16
CASSLKFGTEHSEQYF
TGTGCCAGCAGCTTAAAGTTCGGGACAGAACATTCCGAGCAGTACTTC
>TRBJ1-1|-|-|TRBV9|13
CASSVYQGSEAFF
TGTGCCAGCAGCGTATACCAGGGGTCTGAAGCTTTCTTT
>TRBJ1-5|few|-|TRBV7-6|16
CASSSAHLGSRQPQHF
TGTGCCAGCAGTTCCGCCCACTTGGGGAGTCGGCAGCCCCAGCATTTT
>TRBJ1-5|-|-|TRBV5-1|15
CASSLDGGSNQPQHF
TGCGCCAGCAGCTTGGACGGAGGAAGCAATCAGCCCCAGCATTTT
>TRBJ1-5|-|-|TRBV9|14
CASSGPGEGQPQHF
TGTGCCAGCAGCGGGCCGGGGGAGGGTCAGCCCCAGCATTTT
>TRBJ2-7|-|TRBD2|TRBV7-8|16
CASSLGSSGNSYEQYF
TGTGCCAGCAGCTTAGGATCGAGCGGGAACTCCTACGAGCAGTACTTC
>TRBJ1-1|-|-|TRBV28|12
CASSLVGVEAFF
TGTGCCAGCAGTTTAGTAGGGGTTGAAGCTTTCTTT
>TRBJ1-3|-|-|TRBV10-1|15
CASRGDGQTQGTIYF
TGCGCCAGCAGGGGGGACGGCCAAACGCAGGGCACCATATATTTT
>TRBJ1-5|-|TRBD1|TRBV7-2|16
CASSTIQGPSHQPQHF
TGTGCCAGCAGCACAATACAGGGGCCTAGCCATCAGCCCCAGCATTTT
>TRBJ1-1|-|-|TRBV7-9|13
CARPCAGNTEAFF
TGTGCCAGACCCTGTGCGGGGAACACTGAAGCTTTCTTT
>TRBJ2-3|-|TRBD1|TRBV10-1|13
CASWDRHTDTQYF
TGCGCCAGCTGGGACAGACACACAGATACGCAGTATTTT
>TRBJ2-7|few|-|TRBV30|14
CAWSSDSHFYEQYF
TGTGCCTGGAGTTCAGACTCCCACTTCTACGAGCAGTACTTC
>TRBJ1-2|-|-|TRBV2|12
CASRDQGYGYTF
TGTGCCAGCAGGGATCAGGGTTATGGCTACACCTTC
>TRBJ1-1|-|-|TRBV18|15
CASSPSSGGNTEAFF
TGTGCCAGCTCACCATCATCGGGGGGAAATACTGAAGCTTTCTTT
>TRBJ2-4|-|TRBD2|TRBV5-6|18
CASSLRLLAGGAKNIQYF
TGTGCCAGCAGCTTGAGACTTCTGGCGGGAGGTGCCAAAAACATTCAGTACTTC
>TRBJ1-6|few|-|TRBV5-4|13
CASTRGYNSPLHF
TGTGCCAGCACTCGCGGATATAATTCACCCCTCCACTTT
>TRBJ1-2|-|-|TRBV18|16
CASSFTDRMANYGYTF
TGTGCCAGCTCGTTCACCGACAGGATGGCTAACTATGGCTACACCTTC